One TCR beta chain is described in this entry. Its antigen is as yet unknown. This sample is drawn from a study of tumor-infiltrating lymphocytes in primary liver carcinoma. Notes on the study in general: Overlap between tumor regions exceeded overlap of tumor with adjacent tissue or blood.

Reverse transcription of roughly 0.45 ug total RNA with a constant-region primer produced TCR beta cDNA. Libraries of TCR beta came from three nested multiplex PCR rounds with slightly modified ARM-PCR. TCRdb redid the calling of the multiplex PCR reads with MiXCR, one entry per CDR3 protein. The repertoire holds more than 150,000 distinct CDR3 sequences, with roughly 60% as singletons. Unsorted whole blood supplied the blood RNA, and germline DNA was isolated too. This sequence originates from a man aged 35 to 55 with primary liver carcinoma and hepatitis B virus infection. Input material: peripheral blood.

The CDR3 reads CASSDPLASNEQFF. CDR3 in DNA: TGCGCCAGCAGTGACCCGCTAGCCTCCAATGAGCAGTTCTTC. The chain combines TRBV10-1 with TRBJ2-1; TRBD2 is a possible D gene (5 bases). The length of the CDR3 is 14 residues. Germline-derived CDR1 and CDR2 are WNHNN and SYGVQD (reference sequence). V was pared by 3 bases and J by 6 bases, with 12 bases between.